This TCR beta chain was identified during a study of shared clonotypes between healthy human individuals. Study in general: CD8 memory received one plate per donor, CD8 naive two, CD4 memory three and CD4 naive three. General study results and limits: Blood was the only sampled material, and tissue repertoires likely differ.

V was pared by 5 bases and J by 8 bases, with 8 bases of the junction left unmatched. The CDR3 loop spans 15 amino acids. Per germline, CDR1 MNHEY and CDR2 SMNVEV (reference sequence). Assay runs were performed at deep level. Assay: immunoSEQ multiplex PCR; the TCRdb copy retains only in-frame clones and omits some. Of 2 million to 2.5 million clones detected, approximately 94% appear once; the ten largest clones hold approximately 0.13%. Concerning this clone: The antigen is undetermined.

This sequence originates from a man between 18 and 29 years old in good health. Sequencing input: naive CD4+ T cells sorted from blood. Subset here: CD45RA+ positively selected. The chain has TRBV27 and TRBJ1-4, with 10 bases lining up with TRBD1. In DNA, the CDR3 is TGTGCCAGCAGTCGCGGGACAGGGGCAGAGGAAAAACTGTTTTTT. It is translated as CASSRGTGAEEKLFF.